The 21 T cell receptor beta chains below were found in one sample sequenced in a study of tumor-infiltrating lymphocytes in primary liver carcinoma (dated by TCRdb to 2016 to 2017). The data were produced on an Illumina HiSeq 2500. TCRbeta-specific cDNA was reverse-transcribed from about 500 ng total RNA using a constant-region primer and ProtoScript II reverse transcriptase. Three nested multiplex PCR rounds, following a slightly modified ARM-PCR procedure, were used to build the TCRbeta libraries. The first two PCR rounds used multiplex TRBV1-TRBV30 forward primers with a Cbeta reverse primer, each for about 10 cycles. The public reads were reanalyzed by TCRdb: fastp trimming at Q25, MiXCR alignment, in-frame beta chains only. Each entry is one CDR3 protein sequence, shown with its most common DNA and genes. The sample table holds 310,000 or so distinct CDR3 sequences, of which around three fifths were seen once. Clones ranked in the top ten supply about 6.5% of the sample.

Blood RNA was extracted from unsorted whole blood with TRIzol reagent; germline DNA came from the DNeasy Blood & Tissue kit. Sequencing used peripheral blood. The receptors here all came from a middle-aged man with primary liver carcinoma and hepatitis B virus infection.

In regard to this clonotype: Germline and junction disagree at one end, which may indicate a read error. The J gene is TRBJ2-7, the V gene TRBV4-1; TRBD1 might be the D (5 bases). Germline-derived CDR1 and CDR2 are MGHRA and YSYEKL. The CDR3 is 15 residues long. The CDR3 is CVSSPQESVIYEQYF. DNA of the CDR3: TGCGTCAGCAGCCCACAGGAGTCTGTGATCTACGAGCAGTACTTC.

This clonotype was observed many times. This chain uses TRBV12-3 or TRBV12-4 with TRBJ1-5; D is unclear. CDR3 size: 15 residues. The V and J ends lost 4 bases and 6 bases respectively, with 16 bases between them. CDR3 in amino acids: CASSSPRGQGQPQHF. In nucleotides, the CDR3 is TGTGCCAGCAGTTCTCCCCGGGGTCAAGGTCAGCCCCAGCATTTT.

Comments on this clonotype: Mismatch with germline at one junction end may stem from a read error. The chain employs TRBV6-9 and TRBJ2-5, with TRBD2 matching 8 bases. CDR3 length: 16 amino acids. The germline CDR1 and CDR2 sequences are MNHGY and SVAAGI. In DNA form, the CDR3 reads TGTGCCAGCCGTTACCGGGCTAGCGGGTGGGGGGAGACCCAGTACTTC. Translating gives CASRYRASGWGETQYF.

About this clonotype: The junction and the germline gene differ at one end; a read error may be behind it. The chain links TRBV6-5 to TRBJ1-6, with a weak D call TRBD1 (5 bases). Per the germline V gene, CDR1 is MNHEY and CDR2 is SVGAGI. This CDR3 region has 14 residues. For the CDR3, the DNA is TGTGCTAGCTGGCAGGGTTTCTATAATCCACCCTTCCACTTT. It translates to CASWQGFYNPPFHF.

This clonotype was seen repeatedly, ten times or more. The V and J genes are TRBV14 and TRBJ2-7; D perhaps matches TRBD1 (6 bases). V was shortened by 2 bases and J by 4 bases, with 15 bases between the two germline ends. CDR3 length equals 15 residues. Germline lookup yields CDR1 SGHDN and CDR2 FVKESK. The CDR3 protein is CASSQRQGISYEQYF. In DNA, the CDR3 is TGTGCCAGCAGCCAAAGGCAGGGGATTTCGTACGAGCAGTACTTC.

This clonotype was counted only a few times. The chain employs TRBV28 and TRBJ2-1; 8 bases are shared with TRBD1. The V and J ends lost 6 bases and 7 bases, in that order; junction bases with no gene match: 14. The germline CDR1 and CDR2 sequences are MDHEN and SYDVKM. The CDR3 consists of 16 residues. Here the CDR3 reads CASSTIGQGLMNEQFF. The CDR3 DNA sequence: TGTGCCAGCAGCACCATCGGACAGGGCCTAATGAATGAGCAGTTCTTC.

With respect to this clonotype: Sequence at one end of the junction differs from germline and may be a read error. The DNA for the CDR3 is TGTGCCAGCGGGTTAGCGGGAGGACAAGAGACCCAGTATTTC. It specifies CASGLAGGQETQYF. The V gene is TRBV12-3 or TRBV12-4, the J gene TRBJ2-5; 10 positions agree with TRBD2. The CDR3 extends over 14 amino acids.

This clonotype has more than one count but fewer than ten. The rearrangement uses TRBV2 and TRBJ2-5, with TRBD1 identical over 7 bases. V lost 6 bases and J lost 2; bases outside the gene matches: 3. Germline CDR1 reads SNHLY; CDR2 reads FYNNEI. The CDR3 consists of 13 residues. As DNA, the CDR3 is TGTGCCAGCAGGCCGACAGGGCAAGAGACCCAGTACTTC. Its protein product is CASRPTGQETQYF. The variable domain in full, with the rest retrieved from reference TRBV2 and TRBJ2-5, is EPEVTQTPSHQVTQMGQEVILRCVPISNHLYFYWYRQILGQKVEFLVSFYNNEISEKSEIFDDQFSVERPDGSNFTLKIRSTKLEDSAMYFCASRPTGQETQYFGPGTRLLVL.

There are many counts of this clonotype. The chain is built from TRBV11-2 and TRBJ1-3; tentative D call: TRBD1 (6 bases). CDR1 and CDR2 from the germline V gene are SGHAT and FQNNGV. Trimming stripped 3 bases from V and 6 bases from J, with 18 bases between. The CDR3 has 16 amino acids. CDR3 in DNA: TGTGCCAGCAGCTTGGCCGCCAGGGGAAGGGCAAACACCATATATTTT. Its protein is CASSLAARGRANTIYF.

A word on this clonotype: This may be a read error, as it is one base from a much larger clone. The chain uses TRBV29-1 and TRBJ2-5; the D gene is possibly TRBD1 (6 bases). This CDR3 spans 15 amino acids. CDR1 and CDR2 (germline): SQVTM, ANQGSEA. The DNA of the CDR3 is TGCAGCGCCCACTTACCCGGGACACCGCAAGAGACCCATTACTTC. Its translation is CSAHLPGTPQETHYF.

This clonotype showed up just a few times. J is TRBJ2-1 and V is TRBV6-5; 7 positions agree with TRBD1. With 0 bases clipped from V and 14 bases from J, the junction kept 16 bases outside the gene matches. Germline V lookup: CDR1 MNHEY, CDR2 SVGAGI. The CDR3 is 16 residues long. The CDR3 nucleotides are TGTGCCAGCAGTTACTCCCACGATCCGGGACAGCGAAGGGAGTTCTTC. Protein: CASSYSHDPGQRREFF.

This clonotype has a count of ten or more. The chain carries TRBV6-6 and TRBJ2-2; D is ambiguous. CDR3 size: 14 residues. The germline CDR1 and CDR2 sequences are MNHNY and SVGAGI (reference sequence). V was trimmed by 3 bases and J by 6 bases, leaving 11 bases between them. CDR3 sequence (DNA): TGTGCCAGCAGTTATCTAGGAAGAGCCGGGGAGCTGTTTTTT. It specifies CASSYLGRAGELFF.

This clonotype was seen just once. The rearrangement uses TRBV30 and TRBJ1-3; perhaps TRBD1 as D (6 bases). In germline, CDR1 is GTSNPN, CDR2 SVGIG (reference sequence). Trimming pared 4 bases from V and 4 bases from J, leaving 17 bases between. The CDR3 covers 15 residues. The CDR3 DNA sequence: TGTGCCTGGACTGTTGGGGGGGCCATGGGAAACACCATATATTTT. It specifies CAWTVGGAMGNTIYF.

The J gene is TRBJ2-1, the V gene TRBV5-1; the D is unclear. Deletions cut 0 bases from V and 5 bases from J, with 12 bases between. The CDR3 has 15 residues. Germline CDR1 is SGHRS and CDR2 is YFSETQ. In DNA form, the CDR3 reads TGCGCCAGCAGCTTGGTTGGTCCCTCGGACAATGAGCAGTTCTTC. This codes for CASSLVGPSDNEQFF.

This clonotype was seen just once. A much larger clonotype is one base distant, so this may be a read error. The chain uses TRBV6-5 and TRBJ2-1; D is unresolved. This CDR3 has 14 residues. Germline loops: CDR1 MNHEY, CDR2 SVGAGI. In DNA, the CDR3 is TGTACCAGCAGTTATGGCGACTCCTACAATGAGCAGTTCTTC. Translated: CTSSYGDSYNEQFF.

This clonotype was seen repeatedly, ten times or more. V usage is TRBV11-2 and J usage is TRBJ1-2; D not certain. Germline V lookup: CDR1 SGHAT, CDR2 FQNNGV. Deletions cut 6 bases from V and 5 bases from J, with 16 bases between. The CDR3 spans 14 residues. The CDR3 DNA reads TGTGCCAGCAGTTCTCCGGCCCCTAGGTATGGCTACACCTTC. It yields the protein CASSSPAPRYGYTF.

In the case of this clonotype: This clone may be a read error of a much larger clone one base away. This chain connects TRBV6-5 to TRBJ2-4; the D gene is possibly TRBD2 (6 bases). CDR1 and CDR2 (germline): MNHEY, SVGAGI. The CDR3 has 19 amino acids. The CDR3 region is CASSYPDNGSGTRGNIRYF. The CDR3 DNA follows: TGTGCCAGCAGTTACCCGGACAACGGGTCGGGGACCCGGGGGAACATTCGGTACTTC.

This clonotype appeared a few times. J is TRBJ1-2 and V is TRBV14; D call uncertain. This CDR3 has 15 amino acids. The V gene lost 1 base and the J gene lost 4 bases, with 13 bases spanning the gap. Germline CDR1 reads SGHDN; CDR2 reads FVKESK. For the CDR3, the DNA is TGTGCCAGCAGCCAAGTCCCGGGGTTAGGCTATGGCTACACCTTC. Its translation is CASSQVPGLGYGYTF.

This clonotype was observed a single time. The chain is built from TRBV5-6 and TRBJ2-1; the match to TRBD2 covers 7 bases. The germline V gene has CDR1 SGHDT and CDR2 YYEEEE. V trimming: 4 bases; J trimming: 6 bases; junction bases outside the gene matches: 10. CDR3 length: 15 amino acids. DNA for the CDR3: TGTGCCAGCAGCGGGGGGACTACTGTCTCCAATGAGCAGTTCTTC. This gives the protein CASSGGTTVSNEQFF.

The rearrangement links TRBV6-5 to TRBJ2-2; possibly TRBD1 or TRBD2 for D (5 bases each). V was trimmed by 6 bases and J by 3 bases, leaving 20 bases between them. The CDR3 length is 17 residues. Germline V CDR1 and CDR2: MNHEY, SVGAGI. DNA of the CDR3: TGTGCCAGCAGGAGGGGAGCAGGGAGTGGGTACACCGGGGAGCTGTTTTTT. Translating it yields CASRRGAGSGYTGELFF.

Points on this clonotype: This likely comes from a read error, as the CDR3 has no conserved phenylalanine or tryptophan at its end. This rearrangement joins TRBV5-1 to TRBJ2-7; 8 bases agree with TRBD1. The CDR3 consists of 17 residues. Germline loops: CDR1 SGHRS, CDR2 YFSETQ. J was trimmed by 3 bases and V by 4 bases; bases with no gene match: 15. CDR3 protein: CASSPSGQGTLHYEQYS. DNA of the CDR3: TGCGCCAGCAGCCCGAGCGGACAGGGAACGCTTCACTACGAGCAGTACTCC.